These 5 T cell receptor beta chains were sequenced from one sample in a study of neurological immune-mediated disorders. TCRdb passed the 5' RACE reads through MiXCR, listing each CDR3 protein once. The data contain about 55,000 distinct CDR3 sequences, roughly 4.4% of them singletons. Source material: PBMCs. The receptors were sampled from a man between 50 and 59 years old with multiple sclerosis.

This clonotype was observed a few times. The chain employs TRBV7-9 and TRBJ2-3; TRBD1 is a possible D gene (6 bases). The CDR3 sequence is 16 residues long. Germline V gene data show CDR1 as SEHNR and CDR2 as FQNEAQ (reference sequence). The V end lost 4 bases, the J end lost 2 bases, and 16 bases lay between the germline ends. The CDR3 sequence is CASSSSQGWDTDTQYF. CDR3 nucleotides: TGTGCCAGCAGCTCTAGCCAGGGGTGGGACACAGATACGCAGTATTTT. Full variable domain (outside the CDR3, taken from reference TRBV7-9 and TRBJ2-3): DTGVSQNPRHKITKRGQNVTFRCDPISEHNRLYWYRQTLGQGPEFLTYFQNEAQLEKSRLLSDRFSAERPKGSFSTLEIQRTEQGDSAMYLCASSSSQGWDTDTQYFGPGTRLTVL.

This clonotype was detected many times. The rearrangement joins TRBV7-9 to TRBJ2-3, with D tentatively TRBD2 (6 bases). Trimming pared 4 bases from V and 0 bases from J, leaving 11 bases between. Germline V lookup: CDR1 SEHNR, CDR2 FQNEAQ (reference sequence). CDR3 length: 15 residues. CDR3 amino acids: CASSSRLGSTDTQYF. DNA for the CDR3: TGTGCCAGCAGCTCCCGACTAGGCAGCACAGATACGCAGTATTTT.

This clonotype was picked up a small number of times. The J gene is TRBJ2-1, the V gene TRBV6-5; 8 nucleotides agree with TRBD1. V lost 5 bases and J lost 8; bases outside the gene matches: 8. The CDR3 runs to 14 residues. Germline loops: CDR1 MNHEY, CDR2 SVGAGI. CDR3 residues: CASSPGQGADEQFF. The CDR3 DNA follows: TGTGCCAGCAGTCCGGGGCAGGGGGCTGATGAGCAGTTCTTC.

About this clonotype: The junction and the germline gene differ at one end; a read error may be behind it. The chain employs TRBV2 and TRBJ1-5; no firm D call. The CDR3 is 14 amino acids. Per the germline V gene, CDR1 is SNHLY and CDR2 is FYNNEI. CDR3 DNA: TGTGCCAGCAGTGAAGCGCGGCCGAATCAGCCCCAGAATTTT. Protein sequence: CASSEARPNQPQNF.

This clonotype was counted at least ten times. The chain employs TRBV5-1 and TRBJ2-1; D remains ambiguous. V was trimmed by 4 bases and J by 3 bases, leaving 17 bases between them. In germline, CDR1 is SGHRS, CDR2 YFSETQ. The CDR3 loop spans 16 amino acids. In DNA form, the CDR3 reads TGCGCCAGCAGCATAGATACTTATACCCTCTACAATGAGCAGTTCTTC. Encoded protein: CASSIDTYTLYNEQFF.